The clone carrying this T cell receptor beta chain appeared many times. This sample stems from a study of identical twins. The CDR3 consists of 12 residues. Germline CDR1 and CDR2: SEHNR and FQNEAQ (reference sequence). The germline V and J ends were trimmed by 6 bases and 4 bases, with 10 bases remaining between them. One entry per CDR3 protein results from TCRdb running MiXCR on the 5' RACE reads. The repertoire holds about 530,000 distinct CDR3 sequences, about 22% seen once, with around 0.47% in the top ten. This same sample was also taken into another study, of yellow fever vaccine responses in identical twins.

Sequencing was done on a sample of CD4+ T cells sorted from blood. This chain links TRBV7-9 with TRBJ2-7, with D tentatively TRBD2 (5 bases). This clonotype was sampled from a woman under 30 in good health. As DNA, the CDR3 is TGTGCCAGCAGTTTATCGGGGTACGAGCAGTACGTC. Translation gives CASSLSGYEQYV.